This record concerns one TCR beta chain sequence. The data stem from a study of blood T cell repertoires in COVID-19. V dropped 1 base and J dropped 3; count of bases not matched to a gene: 5. From germline, CDR1 is SGHTA and CDR2 FQGNSA. This CDR3 is 15 amino acids long. Sequenced by immunoSEQ multiplex PCR; TCRdb stores in-frame clones only, minus some. The sample consists of roughly 150,000 clones, more than 80% of them appearing once. The chain uses TRBV7-2 and TRBJ1-2; 7 nucleotides agree with TRBD1. Sample: peripheral blood. This receptor was identified in a man aged 18 to 29 with COVID-19, enrolled during active disease. CDR3 amino acids: CASSLGGGQDYGYTF. The CDR3 DNA follows: TGTGCCAGCAGCTTAGGAGGCGGACAGGACTATGGCTACACCTTC.